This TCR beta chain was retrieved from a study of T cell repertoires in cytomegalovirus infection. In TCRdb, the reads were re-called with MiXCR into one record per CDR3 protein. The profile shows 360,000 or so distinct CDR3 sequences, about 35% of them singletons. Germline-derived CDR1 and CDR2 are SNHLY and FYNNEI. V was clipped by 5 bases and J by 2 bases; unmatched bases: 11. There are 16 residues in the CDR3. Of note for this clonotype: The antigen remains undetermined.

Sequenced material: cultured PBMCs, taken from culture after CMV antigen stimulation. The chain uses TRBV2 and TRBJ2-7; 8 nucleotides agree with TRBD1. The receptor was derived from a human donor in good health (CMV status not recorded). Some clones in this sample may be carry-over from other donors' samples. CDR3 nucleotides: TGTGCCAGCAGTTATATAGCCGGGACAGGAACCTACGAGCAGTACGTC. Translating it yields CASSYIAGTGTYEQYV.